This TCR beta chain was documented in a study of cytomegalovirus exposure and HLA in healthy donors. Regarding the study as a whole: Cytomegalovirus status was reportedly diagnosed by the classifier with high specificity and sensitivity.

The germline CDR1 and CDR2 sequences are WNHNN and SYGVQD (reference sequence). The CDR3 loop spans 16 amino acids. V lost 3 bases, J lost 5 bases, and 16 bases lay in between. Note on this clone: The antigen is undetermined.

13 Jbeta primers and 60 Vbeta primers were used for the PCR. TCRdb keeps only in-frame clones here, not all; method: immunoSEQ multiplex PCR. The repertoire holds some 140,000 clones, with 60% to 80% as singletons. The source is a man aged 30 to 45 in good health and CMV-seropositive. Sample: PBMCs. The chain joins TRBV10-1 to TRBJ2-2; D perhaps matches TRBD1 (5 bases). In nucleotides, the CDR3 is TGCGCCAGCAGTGATCGGGCGCAGGGAAATACCGGGGAGCTGTTTTTT. This translates into CASSDRAQGNTGELFF.